The 30 T cell receptor beta chains in this list originate from one sample, sequenced in a study of blood T cells in healthy people across ages (dated by TCRdb to 2013 to 2016). The library relied on 5' RACE. Reads for this sample came from an Illumina HiSeq 2500. A second PCR of about 6 to 11 cycles was run with a J-beta primer mix and a sample-barcoded 5' primer. TCRdb reanalyzed the raw reads on its own, using fastp at Q25 for trimming and MiXCR for clone calling, and kept in-frame beta chains. A single entry per CDR3 protein holds the most common genes and DNA from its merged rows. The sample profile shows hundreds of thousands of distinct CDR3 sequences; approximately 30% of them were found once. Jointly, the top ten make up about a sixth of the sample. The sequencing input was blood. Source of these receptors: a woman older than 75 in good health.

Many counts were recorded for this clonotype. The CDR3 sequence is CSARSPEILPEQYF. CDR3 sequence (DNA): TGCAGTGCTAGGTCGCCAGAAATCCTTCCGGAGCAGTACTTC. The J gene is TRBJ2-7, the V gene TRBV20-1; D is unclear. V dropped 3 bases and J dropped 7 bases, with 19 bases sitting between them. The CDR3 spans 14 residues. Germline loops: CDR1 DFQATT, CDR2 SNEGSKA (reference sequence).

Concerning this clonotype itself: Mismatch with germline at one junction end may stem from a read error. The chain recombines TRBV5-1 with TRBJ2-5, with TRBD2 matching 11 bases. Germline CDR1 reads SGHRS; CDR2 reads YFSETQ. The CDR3 spans 14 residues. The CDR3 DNA is TGCGCCAGCAGATTGGGACTAGCGGAAGAGACCCAGTACTTC. Its translation is CASRLGLAEETQYF.

The sample holds a few counts of this clonotype. This sequence joins TRBV7-3 and TRBJ2-2, with TRBD2 matching over 10 bases. This CDR3 region has 16 residues. The germline CDR1 and CDR2 sequences are SGHTA and FQGTGA. The V segment lost 5 bases and the J segment 1 base; nucleotides outside the gene matches: 4. Written as DNA, the CDR3 is TGTGCCAGCAGCCTAAGACTAGCGGGGAACACCGGGGAGCTGTTTTTT. It is translated as CASSLRLAGNTGELFF.

This clonotype was detected ten times or more. The chain uses TRBV6-1 and TRBJ2-5; 7 positions match TRBD1. Unmatched junction bases numbered 5, after V lost 9 bases and J lost 4 bases. Germline CDR1 is MNHNS and CDR2 is SASEGT. This CDR3 has 12 amino acids. This chain's CDR3 is CASGDRVETQYF. The CDR3 coding sequence is TGTGCCAGTGGAGACAGGGTAGAGACCCAGTACTTC.

Only a few counts were recorded for this clonotype. This may arise from a read error, as a much more abundant clone is one base away. The chain recombines TRBV2 with TRBJ1-5; a possible D gene is TRBD1 (5 bases). Germline V CDR1 and CDR2: SNHLY, FYNNEI. Trimming removed 8 bases from V and 5 bases from J, with 10 bases in between. The CDR3 runs 12 residues. CDR3: CASPLGDQPQHF. CDR3 bases: TGTGCCAGCCCCCTGGGGGATCAGCCCCAGCATTTT.

This chain joins TRBV7-2 and TRBJ1-2; D is undetermined. Germline V CDR1 and CDR2: SGHTA, FQGNSA. V was pared by 3 bases and J by 8 bases, with 10 bases between. This CDR3 comprises 12 residues. For the CDR3, the DNA is TGTGCCAGCAGCTTTTTAGGGTCGGGCTACACCTTC. Protein sequence: CASSFLGSGYTF.

This clonotype was observed many times. V is TRBV6-5 and J is TRBJ2-3, with D unclear. Germline V gene data show CDR1 as MNHEY and CDR2 as SVGAGI. Trimming stripped 7 bases from V and 7 bases from J, with 18 bases between. CDR3 size: 14 residues. The DNA for the CDR3 is TGTGCCAGCATCGAGTCTACCCCCCCTTATACGCAGTATTTT. It yields the protein CASIESTPPYTQYF.

This clonotype was detected many times. In DNA, the CDR3 is TGCAGTGCTCAACTGACAGGGGGAATGAGCACAGATACGCAGTATTTT. Its protein product is CSAQLTGGMSTDTQYF. This chain uses TRBV20-1 with TRBJ2-3; 9 bases map to TRBD1. The CDR3 contains 16 residues. In germline, CDR1 is DFQATT, CDR2 SNEGSKA (reference sequence). Germline trimming cut 5 bases from V and 0 bases from J; bases unmatched to any gene: 9.

CDR3 loop: CASSFGGLGEKLFF. CDR3 bases: TGTGCCAGCAGCTTCGGAGGGTTGGGTGAAAAACTGTTTTTT. The chain joins TRBV7-9 to TRBJ1-4; D is ambiguous. V lost 3 bases, J lost 7 bases, and 12 bases lay in between. There are 14 residues in the CDR3. The germline V gene encodes CDR1 SEHNR and CDR2 FQNEAQ (reference sequence). The whole variable domain, filled in from reference TRBV7-9 and TRBJ1-4, reads DTGVSQNPRHKITKRGQNVTFRCDPISEHNRLYWYRQTLGQGPEFLTYFQNEAQLEKSRLLSDRFSAERPKGSFSTLEIQRTEQGDSAMYLCASSFGGLGEKLFFGSGTQLSVL.

This clonotype was seen repeatedly, ten times or more. The J gene is TRBJ2-5, the V gene TRBV4-2, with TRBD2 matching over 7 bases. CDR3 length: 15 amino acids. Trimming took 4 bases from V and 3 from J; bases not matched to a gene: 8. Germline CDR1 is LGHNA and CDR2 is YNFKEQ. The CDR3 sequence is CASSPRDGGEETQYF. In nucleotides, the CDR3 is TGTGCCAGCAGCCCTCGGGATGGGGGGGAAGAGACCCAGTACTTC.

Ten or more counts support this clonotype. The gene calls are TRBV7-3 and TRBJ2-1, with 8 nucleotides matching TRBD1. The V and J ends lost 4 bases and 5 bases, in that order; junction bases with no gene match: 7. The CDR3 totals 15 residues. CDR1 and CDR2 (germline): SGHTA, FQGTGA. CDR3 sequence: CASSSPTGVDNEQFF. In nucleotides, the CDR3 is TGTGCCAGCAGCTCACCGACAGGGGTGGACAATGAGCAGTTCTTC.

The CDR3 is CASSYQEEDEKLFF. Written as DNA, the CDR3 is TGTGCCAGCAGCTACCAGGAAGAGGATGAAAAACTGTTTTTT. This rearrangement joins TRBV3-1 to TRBJ1-4; D is undetermined. Germline CDR1 reads LGHDT; CDR2 reads YNNKEL (reference sequence). V was shortened by 5 bases and J by 6 bases, with 13 bases between the two germline ends. The CDR3 is 14 amino acids.

This clonotype was observed a handful of times. J is TRBJ2-1 and V is TRBV2, with 11 bases lining up with TRBD2. Unmatched junction bases numbered 7, after V lost 4 bases and J lost 8 bases. CDR1 and CDR2 (germline): SNHLY, FYNNEI. The CDR3 extends over 15 amino acids. For the CDR3, the DNA is TGTGCCAGCAGTGGAGATCTAGCGGGGGGCGATGAGCAGTTCTTC. Translating it yields CASSGDLAGGDEQFF.

This clonotype showed up many times. The chain joins TRBV6-2 or TRBV6-3 to TRBJ2-4; 10 bases match TRBD2. Losses at the gene ends were 5 bases for V and 6 bases for J; bases not matched to a gene: 13. Germline V gene data show CDR1 as MNHEY and CDR2 as SVGEGT. This CDR3 is built from 17 residues. The CDR3 bases are TGTGCCAGCAGTGACGGACTAGCGGACAGGATGGGAAACATTCAGTACTTC. This sequence encodes CASSDGLADRMGNIQYF.

A remark on this clonotype: A junction end diverges from the germline sequence, so it may reflect a read error. The V gene is TRBV12-3 or TRBV12-4, the J gene TRBJ2-3, with D perhaps matching TRBD2 (5 bases). This CDR3 comprises 15 residues. As DNA, the CDR3 is TGTGCCAGCAGTTTCGGCAGATCTAGCACAGATACGCAATATTTT. This sequence encodes CASSFGRSSTDTQYF.

The CDR3, as DNA: TGTGCCAGCAGTCCGGGTCTAAAAGAGACCCAGTACTTC. This gives the protein CASSPGLKETQYF. The rearrangement joins TRBV5-4 to TRBJ2-5; no reliable D call. The CDR3 has 13 residues. The V end lost 5 bases, the J end lost 3 bases, and 11 bases lay between the germline ends. Germline V gene lookup returns CDR1 SGHNT and CDR2 YYREEE (reference sequence).

This clonotype was detected many times. The chain is built from TRBV20-1 and TRBJ1-6; D remains ambiguous. CDR1 is DFQATT and CDR2 is SNEGSKA in the germline V gene (reference sequence). V was cut by 7 bases and J by 5 bases, with 18 bases left in between. This CDR3 spans 15 amino acids. Here the CDR3 reads CSERESGLDNSPLHF. In DNA, the CDR3 is TGCAGTGAAAGGGAGTCCGGACTTGATAATTCACCCCTCCACTTT.

This clonotype occurred many times. The chain employs TRBV21-1 and TRBJ2-7; the table's TRBD1 call for D was not verified on the DNA. TRBV21-1 is described as a pseudogene. This CDR3 is built from 14 residues. The CDR3 spells CASMAGDLIDEQYF. DNA for the CDR3: TGTGCCAGCATGGCCGGGGACCTGATCGACGAGCAGTACTTC.

This chain uses TRBV29-1 with TRBJ2-1; TRBD2 matches 10 bases. Trimming took 3 bases from V and 8 from J; bases not matched to a gene: 10. CDR1 and CDR2 (germline): SQVTM, ANQGSEA. This CDR3 is 15 amino acids long. The DNA for the CDR3 is TGCAGCGTTGATGCGAAGGGACTAGCGTATCATGAGCAGTTCTTC. This sequence encodes CSVDAKGLAYHEQFF.

Comments on this clonotype: With a much larger clone just one base away, this may be a read error. The rearrangement joins TRBV7-2 to TRBJ1-2, with no clear D. The V end lost 3 bases, the J end lost 9 bases, and 17 bases lay between the germline ends. CDR1 is SGHTA, CDR2 FQGNSA, per germline. The CDR3 consists of 14 residues. The CDR3 bases are TGTGCCAGCAGCTTGGATAGGAGGGCGGGTAGCTACACCTTC. Translating it yields CASSLDRRAGSYTF.

Here the CDR3 reads CASSHREDDGTGELFF. CDR3 in DNA: TGCGCCAGCAGCCATCGGGAGGACGACGGAACCGGGGAGCTGTTTTTT. The chain links TRBV4-1 to TRBJ2-2; 7 bases are a match to TRBD2. V was clipped by 3 bases and J by 5 bases; unmatched bases: 9. The CDR3 has 16 amino acids. Looked up from germline, CDR1 is MGHRA and CDR2 is YSYEKL.

This clonotype was seen a handful of times. J is TRBJ1-4 and V is TRBV20-1, with TRBD1 matching 7 bases. The CDR3 spans 15 residues. The V gene end was trimmed by 4 bases and the J gene end by 7 bases; junction bases not matched to a gene: 12. CDR1 and CDR2 (germline): DFQATT, SNEGSKA (reference sequence). The CDR3 nucleotides are TGCAGTGCTACTGATCTCGGGGGGACAGCTGAAAAACTGTTTTTT. Translating gives CSATDLGGTAEKLFF.

The chain links TRBV28 to TRBJ1-2, with D possibly being TRBD1 (5 bases). Germline CDR1 and CDR2: MDHEN and SYDVKM. The CDR3 length is 14 residues. The V end lost 7 bases, the J end lost 3 bases, and 15 bases lay between the germline ends. CDR3 coding DNA: TGTGCCAGCATCCGAGTGGGGGTTGACTATGGCTACACCTTC. Translated: CASIRVGVDYGYTF.

The CDR3 loop reads CASSFQGTPYEAFF. CDR3 in DNA: TGTGCCAGCAGCTTTCAGGGAACCCCTTACGAAGCTTTCTTT. The chain joins TRBV7-9 to TRBJ1-1; D perhaps matches TRBD1 (5 bases). The V gene's germline CDR1 is SEHNR and CDR2 FQNEAQ (reference sequence). There are 14 residues in the CDR3. Trimming took off 3 bases at V and 8 bases at J, with 16 bases between the two ends.

This clonotype occurred a few times. The V gene is TRBV30, the J gene TRBJ2-6, with D possibly TRBD1 on 5 matching bases. Looked up from germline, CDR1 is GTSNPN and CDR2 is SVGIG (reference sequence). Deletions cut 0 bases from V and 4 bases from J, with 10 bases between. The CDR3 loop spans 15 amino acids. The CDR3: CAWSVGRVGANVLTF. The CDR3, as DNA: TGTGCCTGGAGTGTAGGCAGGGTCGGGGCCAACGTCCTGACTTTC.

The J gene is TRBJ2-5, the V gene TRBV7-9; the D gene is possibly TRBD2 (5 bases). This CDR3 is 14 amino acids long. The germline CDR1 and CDR2 sequences are SEHNR and FQNEAQ (reference sequence). V was cut by 4 bases and J by 3 bases, with 12 bases left in between. The CDR3 is CASSSHSGKETQYF. CDR3 nucleotides: TGTGCCAGCAGCTCCCATTCCGGGAAAGAGACCCAGTACTTC.

This clonotype has only one observation. This chain connects TRBV18 to TRBJ2-1; no clear D. Germline CDR1 and CDR2: KGHSH and LQKENI. CDR3 size: 16 residues. V dropped 2 bases and J dropped 0 bases, with 11 bases sitting between them. CDR3 loop: CASSPEQISSYNEQFF. The CDR3 DNA sequence: TGTGCCAGCTCACCAGAACAGATTAGCTCCTACAATGAGCAGTTCTTC.

This clonotype was seen ten or more times. This chain joins TRBV19 and TRBJ2-5, with D possibly called TRBD1 or TRBD2 (5 bases each). The germline V gene has CDR1 LNHDA and CDR2 SQIVND (reference sequence). Trimming took 7 bases from V and 3 from J, leaving 15 bases between them. This CDR3 has 14 residues. CDR3 sequence (DNA): TGTGCCAGTACTGCCAGAGGGGTAGAAGAGACCCAGTACTTC. Residues: CASTARGVEETQYF.

This clonotype occurred many times. This chain links TRBV12-3 or TRBV12-4 with TRBJ1-2; D is possibly TRBD1 (5 bases). The V end lost 5 bases, the J end lost 6 bases, and 19 bases lay between the germline ends. This CDR3 is built from 15 residues. The CDR3 DNA reads as TGTGCCAGCAGTCCACCCGGGCTTAGCAGGGATGGCTACACCTTC. Residues: CASSPPGLSRDGYTF.

This clonotype was counted between two and nine times. At one end the junction does not follow the germline gene, possibly because of a read error. V and J are TRBV2 and TRBJ2-5; a weak D match, TRBD2 (7 bases). The CDR3 length is 15 residues. From germline, CDR1 is SNHLY and CDR2 FYNNEI. CDR3 in DNA: TGCGCCGACAGCAGGTGGGGGGGGGCCGAAGAGACCCAGTACTTC. This codes for CADSRWGGAEETQYF. The entire variable domain, with the rest obtained from reference TRBV2 and TRBJ2-5, is as follows: EPEVTQTPSHQVTQMGQEVILRCVPISNHLYFYWYRQILGQKVEFLVSFYNNEISEKSEIFDDQFSVERPDGSNFTLKIRSTKLEDSAMYFCADSRWGGAEETQYFGPGTRLLVL.